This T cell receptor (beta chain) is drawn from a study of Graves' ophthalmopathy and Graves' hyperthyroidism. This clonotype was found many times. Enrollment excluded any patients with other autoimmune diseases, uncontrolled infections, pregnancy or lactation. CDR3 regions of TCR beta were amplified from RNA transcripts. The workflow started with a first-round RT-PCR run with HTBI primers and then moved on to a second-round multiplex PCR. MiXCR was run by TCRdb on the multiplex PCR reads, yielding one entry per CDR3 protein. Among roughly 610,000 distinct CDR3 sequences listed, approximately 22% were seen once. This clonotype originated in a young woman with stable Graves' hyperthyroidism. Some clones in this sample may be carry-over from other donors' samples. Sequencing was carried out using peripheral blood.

CDR3 bases: TGCGCCAGCAGCTCTAGACTGGAGACCCAGTACTTC. Protein sequence: CASSSRLETQYF. The chain employs TRBV5-1 and TRBJ2-5; D not resolved. CDR1 SGHRS and CDR2 YFSETQ come from the germline V gene. The V gene lost 3 bases and the J gene lost 5 bases, with 8 bases spanning the gap. The CDR3 consists of 12 residues.